Listed here are 16 T cell receptor beta chains from one sample, sequenced in a study of Graves' ophthalmopathy and Graves' hyperthyroidism. Amplification from RNA transcripts yielded the TCR beta CDR3 regions. The workflow started with a first-round RT-PCR run with HTBI primers and then moved on to a second-round multiplex PCR. TCRdb re-derived calls from the multiplex PCR reads in MiXCR, one entry per CDR3 protein. The table records about 57,000 distinct CDR3 sequences, approximately 47% of them present only once. Material: peripheral blood. These receptors all come from an adult woman with Graves' ophthalmopathy.

This clonotype was detected only a few times. V and J are TRBV6-4 and TRBJ2-3, with TRBD2 identical over 7 bases. From germline, CDR1 is MRHNA and CDR2 SNTAGT. J lost 11 bases, V lost 6 bases, and 11 bases had no gene match. The CDR3 is 13 amino acids. CDR3 sequence (DNA): TGTGCCAGCAGCGACCTGGGGACTAATGAGCAGTATTTT. It specifies CASSDLGTNEQYF.

Comment on this clonotype: Germline and junction disagree at one end, which may indicate a read error. The chain recombines TRBV19 with TRBJ2-1; possible D gene TRBD2, 5 bases. Germline V CDR1 and CDR2: LNHDA, SQIVND (reference sequence). The CDR3 covers 14 residues. The CDR3 sequence is CASSTGGLYNELFF. DNA for the CDR3: TGCGCCAGTAGCACCGGCGGACTTTACAATGAGCTGTTCTTC. The whole variable domain, remainder taken from reference TRBV19 and TRBJ2-1, is DGGITQSPKYLFRKEGQNVTLSCEQNLNHDAMYWYRQDPGQGLRLIYYSQIVNDFQKGDIAEGYSVSREKKESFPLTVTSAQKNPTAFYLCASSTGGLYNELFFGPGTRLTVL.

This clonotype has just a few counts. The chain has TRBV25-1 and TRBJ2-7; 16 bases line up with TRBD2. V was pared by 6 bases and J by 6 bases, with 14 bases of the junction left unmatched. The CDR3 spans 18 residues. Germline V CDR1 and CDR2: MGHDK, SYGVNS. CDR3 DNA sequence: TGTGCCAGCAGCCAAAGAGGGACTAGCGGGAGGGCCGTTGCCGAGCAGTACTTC. Translated: CASSQRGTSGRAVAEQYF.

This clonotype was observed at least ten times. V is TRBV4-2 and J is TRBJ1-5; a weak D match, TRBD1 (5 bases). The CDR3 runs to 15 residues. The germline V gene encodes CDR1 LGHNA and CDR2 YNFKEQ. The V end was cut by 1 base, the J end by 2 bases, with 9 bases between. The CDR3: CASSQGGGGNQPQHF. For the CDR3, the DNA is TGTGCCAGCAGCCAAGGGGGGGGAGGCAATCAGCCCCAGCATTTT.

In the case of this clonotype: Germline and junction disagree at one end, which may indicate a read error. The genes are TRBV20-1 and TRBJ1-2; TRBD1 aligns across 8 bases. This CDR3 has 18 residues. CDR1 is DFQATT and CDR2 is SNEGSKA in the germline V gene (reference sequence). In DNA form, the CDR3 reads TGCAGTGCCCCCCACGGCAGGACAGGGAGTGAGGCTAGCTATGGCTACACCTTT. Its protein product is CSAPHGRTGSEASYGYTF.

This clonotype was recorded only once. J is TRBJ2-3 and V is TRBV20-1, with 9 bases identical to TRBD2. This CDR3 comprises 16 residues. Germline V CDR1 and CDR2: DFQATT, SNEGSKA (reference sequence). V lost 3 bases, J lost 2 bases, and 9 bases stayed unmatched. The chain's CDR3 is CSARRRVAGDTDTQYF. The CDR3, as DNA: TGCAGTGCTAGGCGGAGAGTAGCGGGAGACACAGATACGCAGTATTTT.

The rearrangement links TRBV7-2 to TRBJ2-1, with 15 bases aligning to TRBD2. CDR1 and CDR2 (germline): SGHTA, FQGNSA. The CDR3 has 17 amino acids. V gave up 5 bases and J gave up 4 bases; unmatched junction bases: 6. CDR3: CASSLGLAGGVYNEQFF. The CDR3 nucleotides read TGTGCCAGCAGCCTGGGACTAGCGGGAGGCGTTTACAATGAGCAGTTCTTC.

To note about this clonotype: This may arise from a read error, as a much more abundant clone is one base away. Since the CDR3 does not end with the conserved phenylalanine or tryptophan, this likely comes from a read error. The gene calls are TRBV12-3 or TRBV12-4 and TRBJ2-4; D might be TRBD1 (6 bases). Trimming took 7 bases from V and 6 from J, leaving 22 bases between them. The CDR3 extends over 16 amino acids. The CDR3 loop is CASTLGVAQGRNIQYL. The CDR3 nucleotides read TGTGCCAGCACTCTAGGGGTGGCGCAGGGGCGAAACATTCAGTACTTA.

Remarks on this clonotype: No DNA is shown, since the ends of the CDR3 on it are uncertain; the CDR3 is the one TCRdb lists. The gene calls are TRBV7-6 and TRBJ2-5; TRBD1, the table's D call, lacks a check against the DNA. The germline gives CDR1 SGHVS, CDR2 FNYEAQ. The CDR3 sequence runs 20 residues, both termini included. The CDR3 loop reads CASSSYICSAPQGALETQYF.

The chain is built from TRBV14 and TRBJ2-7; D uncertain. Trimming pared 0 bases from V and 5 bases from J, leaving 20 bases between. The length of the CDR3 is 17 residues. Germline V gives CDR1 SGHDN, CDR2 FVKESK. CDR3: CASSQDQALQRVHEQYF. CDR3 in DNA: TGTGCCAGCAGCCAAGATCAGGCCCTCCAAAGGGTCCACGAGCAGTACTTC.

In the case of this clonotype: A junction end diverges from the germline sequence, so it may reflect a read error. V usage is TRBV12-3 or TRBV12-4 and J usage is TRBJ2-2; TRBD2 might be the D (5 bases). This CDR3 spans 15 amino acids. Here the CDR3 reads CASTPDGGPTGELFF. The CDR3 bases are TGCGCCAGCACCCCGGACGGCGGGCCCACCGGGGAGCTGTTTTTT.

This clonotype was counted many times. The chain links TRBV5-1 to TRBJ2-3; no clear D gene. Germline V gives CDR1 SGHRS, CDR2 YFSETQ. The CDR3 extends over 10 amino acids. V lost 7 bases and J 5 bases, leaving 5 bases between the germline ends. The CDR3 sequence: CASLIDTQYF. The DNA of the CDR3 is TGCGCCAGCCTCATAGATACGCAGTATTTT.

This clonotype was seen repeatedly, ten times or more. The rearrangement joins TRBV20-1 to TRBJ2-7; D uncertain. The ends were cut back, 0 bases at V and 0 bases at J, with 9 bases in the middle. CDR3 length equals 14 residues. Germline V gene data show CDR1 as DFQATT and CDR2 as SNEGSKA (reference sequence). The DNA for the CDR3 is TGCAGTGCTAGAGATCCTAACACCTCCTACGAGCAGTACTTC. Its protein product is CSARDPNTSYEQYF.

V is TRBV4-3 and J is TRBJ1-2; no reliable D call. The CDR3 spans 11 residues. CDR1 and CDR2 (germline): LGHNA, YSLEER. V lost 3 bases and J lost 8, with 7 bases in between. CDR3 loop: CASSHPDGYTF. The CDR3 coding sequence is TGCGCCAGCAGCCATCCGGACGGCTACACCTTC.

The chain couples TRBV13 to TRBJ2-3; D gene uncertain. Germline V gives CDR1 PRHDT, CDR2 FYEKMQ (reference sequence). Trimming took 5 bases from V and 0 from J, leaving 12 bases between them. The length of the CDR3 is 15 residues. This chain's CDR3 is CASSVDWASTDTQYF. Written as DNA, the CDR3 is TGTGCCAGCAGCGTAGACTGGGCTAGCACAGATACGCAGTATTTT.

This clonotype was counted ten times or more. This rearrangement joins TRBV4-3 to TRBJ1-2; D call uncertain. Trimming stripped 4 bases from V and 3 bases from J, with 15 bases between. In germline, CDR1 is LGHNA, CDR2 YSLEER. The CDR3 consists of 15 residues. The CDR3 loop is CASSPIVSDYYGYTF. The CDR3 DNA is TGCGCCAGCAGCCCCATTGTCTCCGACTACTATGGCTACACCTTC.